Listed below are T cell receptor beta chains from one sample, sequenced in a study of blood T cell repertoires in COVID-19. Sequenced by immunoSEQ multiplex PCR; TCRdb stores in-frame clones only, minus some. The table shows 350,000 to 450,000 clones, with about 90% occurring only once. Sequencing used peripheral blood. These receptors were collected from a woman aged 55-69 years with COVID-19, enrolled during active disease. CDR3s include the opening cysteine and the closing phenylalanine or tryptophan. The order of the fields is CDR3 length, D gene, V gene, clone size, J gene, CDR3 protein, CDR3 DNA. A D gene is named only where the DNA matches it firmly. Where a row states a size, it is once, few, many or the class of an expanded clone; other rows omit it.

14	NA	TRBV11-2	NA	TRBJ2-3	CASSSLFSTDTQYF	TGTGCCAGCAGCTCTCTCTTCAGCACAGATACGCAGTATTTT
18	TRBD1	TRBV4-2	NA	TRBJ2-5	CASSRQHSGTANPAAQYF	TGTGCCAGCAGCCGCCAACACTCGGGGACAGCTAACCCGGCGGCCCAGTACTTC
14	NA	TRBV6-6	NA	TRBJ2-7	CASSYSADTYEQYF	TGTGCCAGCAGTTACTCGGCGGACACCTACGAGCAGTACTTC
14	TRBD2	TRBV30	NA	TRBJ2-1	CAWIFGGGYNEQFF	TGTGCCTGGATTTTTGGCGGGGGCTACAATGAGCAGTTCTTC
15	TRBD2	TRBV27	NA	TRBJ2-1	CASRREVAGSNEQFF	TGTGCCAGCAGGCGGGAAGTAGCGGGGAGCAATGAGCAGTTCTTC
14	TRBD2	TRBV2	once	TRBJ2-5	CASIGLAGKGTQYF	TGTGCCAGCATCGGACTAGCGGGGAAGGGGACCCAGTACTTC
11	NA	TRBV12-3/TRBV12-4	NA	TRBJ1-2	CASRVGVGYTF	TGTGCCAGCAGAGTAGGGGTTGGCTACACCTTC
14	NA	TRBV19	NA	TRBJ1-1	CASSIRQGNTEAFF	TGTGCCAGTAGTATCAGGCAGGGTAACACTGAAGCTTTCTTT
13	NA	TRBV5-1	once	TRBJ1-2	CASRSTDNYGYTF	TGCGCCAGCAGATCGACAGATAACTATGGCTACACCTTC
17	TRBD2	TRBV28	NA	TRBJ2-3	CASSSLGGGSRRDTQYF	TGTGCCAGCAGTTCACTTGGGGGGGGGAGTAGGCGAGATACGCAGTATTTT
14	NA	TRBV28	NA	TRBJ1-2	CASSLKANAYGYTF	TGTGCCAGCAGTTTGAAAGCGAACGCCTATGGCTACACCTTC
14	NA	TRBV7-2	NA	TRBJ2-7	CASSLGLGPYEQYF	TGTGCCAGCAGCTTAGGCCTGGGGCCCTACGAGCAGTACTTC
15	TRBD1	TRBV18	NA	TRBJ1-5	CASSKDRASNQPQHF	TGTGCCAGCTCAAAGGACAGGGCTAGCAATCAGCCCCAGCATTTT
15	NA	TRBV2	once	TRBJ2-7	CASRPPRGSGEEQYF	TGTGCCAGCAGGCCTCCAAGGGGGTCAGGTGAAGAGCAGTACTTC
13	NA	TRBV7-2	once	TRBJ1-1	CASSPTGNTEAFF	TGTGCCAGCAGCCCGACTGGGAACACTGAAGCTTTCTTT
13	NA	TRBV12-3/TRBV12-4	NA	TRBJ2-2	CATRVGGTGELFF	TGTGCCACCCGAGTGGGGGGCACCGGGGAGCTGTTTTTT
14	NA	TRBV30	NA	TRBJ1-1	CAWSYWQGNPEAFF	TGTGCCTGGAGTTACTGGCAGGGAAACCCTGAAGCTTTCTTT
15	NA	TRBV6-4	NA	TRBJ1-2	CASSDGQGGSYGYTF	TGTGCCAGCAGTGACGGGCAGGGAGGTAGCTATGGCTACACCTTC
15	NA	TRBV30	few	TRBJ1-6	CAWGALSSYNSPLHF	TGTGCCTGGGGCGCTTTGAGCTCCTATAATTCACCCCTCCACTTT
14	TRBD2	TRBV6-5	NA	TRBJ2-5	CASSLAGGRETQYF	TGTGCCAGCAGTTTAGCGGGGGGTAGGGAGACCCAGTACTTC
15	NA	TRBV13	few	TRBJ2-2	CASSLAKANTGELFF	TGTGCCAGCAGCTTAGCCAAAGCCAACACCGGGGAGCTGTTTTTT
14	TRBD1	TRBV7-8	NA	TRBJ2-7	CASSLGQGFYEQYF	TGTGCCAGCAGCTTGGGACAGGGGTTCTACGAGCAGTACTTC
13	NA	TRBV6-5	NA	TRBJ1-1	CASSYTGGTEAFF	TGTGCCAGCAGTTACACGGGGGGCACTGAAGCTTTCTTT
12	NA	TRBV5-4	NA	TRBJ2-7	CASSVVRNEQYF	TGTGCCAGCAGTGTAGTAAGAAACGAGCAGTACTTC
13	NA	TRBV6-6	NA	TRBJ1-1	CASMTLTNTEAFF	TGTGCCAGTATGACACTTACCAACACTGAAGCTTTCTTT
14	NA	TRBV2	NA	TRBJ1-5	CASSDQSSNQPQHF	TGTGCCAGCAGTGACCAGTCTAGCAATCAGCCCCAGCATTTT
14	NA	TRBV7-2	NA	TRBJ2-3	CASRLGVGTDTQYF	TGTGCCAGCAGGCTAGGGGTTGGCACAGATACGCAGTATTTT
15	NA	TRBV19	NA	TRBJ1-2	CASSDTGPTNYGYTF	TGTGCCAGTAGTGATACAGGCCCGACTAACTATGGCTACACCTTC